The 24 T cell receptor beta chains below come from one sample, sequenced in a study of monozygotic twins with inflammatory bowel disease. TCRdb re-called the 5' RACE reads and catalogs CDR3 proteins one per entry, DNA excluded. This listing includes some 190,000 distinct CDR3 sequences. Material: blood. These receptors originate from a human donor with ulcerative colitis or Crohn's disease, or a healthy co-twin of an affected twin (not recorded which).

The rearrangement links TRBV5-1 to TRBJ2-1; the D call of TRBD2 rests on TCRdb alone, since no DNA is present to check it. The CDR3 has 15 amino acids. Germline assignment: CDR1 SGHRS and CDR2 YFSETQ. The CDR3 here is CASGDLAGSYNEQFF. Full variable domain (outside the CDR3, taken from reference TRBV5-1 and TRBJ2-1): KAGVTQTPRYLIKTRGQQVTLSCSPISGHRSVSWYQQTPGQGLQFLFEYFSETQRNKGNFPGRFSGRQFSNSRSEMNVSTLELGDSALYLCASGDLAGSYNEQFFGPGTRLTVL.

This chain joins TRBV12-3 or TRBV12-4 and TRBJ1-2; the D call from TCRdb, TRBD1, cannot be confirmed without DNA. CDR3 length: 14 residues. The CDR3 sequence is CASIKTGASGGYTF.

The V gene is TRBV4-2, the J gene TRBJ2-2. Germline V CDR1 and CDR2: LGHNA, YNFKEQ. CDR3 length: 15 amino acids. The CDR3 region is CASSHDRTNTGELFF.

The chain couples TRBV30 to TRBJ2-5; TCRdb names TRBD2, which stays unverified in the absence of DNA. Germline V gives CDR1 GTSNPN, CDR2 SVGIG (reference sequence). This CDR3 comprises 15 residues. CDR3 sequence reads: CAWSVQGPSRETQYF.

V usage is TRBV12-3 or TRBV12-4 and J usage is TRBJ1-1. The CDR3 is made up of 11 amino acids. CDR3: CASSSGPRAFF.

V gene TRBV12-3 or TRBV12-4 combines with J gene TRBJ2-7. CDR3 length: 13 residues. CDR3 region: CASSSIVPYEQYF.

The CDR3 is CAWSKQLQASDEQFF. V gene TRBV30 combines with J gene TRBJ2-1; the D gene TCRdb calls, TRBD1, cannot be checked with no DNA. The CDR3 consists of 15 residues. From germline, CDR1 is GTSNPN and CDR2 SVGIG (reference sequence).

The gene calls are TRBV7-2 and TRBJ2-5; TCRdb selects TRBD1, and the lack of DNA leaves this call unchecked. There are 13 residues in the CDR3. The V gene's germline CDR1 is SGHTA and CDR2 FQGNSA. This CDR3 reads CASSSGPQETQYF.

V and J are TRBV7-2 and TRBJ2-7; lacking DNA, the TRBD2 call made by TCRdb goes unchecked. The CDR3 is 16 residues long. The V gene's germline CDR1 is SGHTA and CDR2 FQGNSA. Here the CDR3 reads CASSPLWLAGTYEQYF.

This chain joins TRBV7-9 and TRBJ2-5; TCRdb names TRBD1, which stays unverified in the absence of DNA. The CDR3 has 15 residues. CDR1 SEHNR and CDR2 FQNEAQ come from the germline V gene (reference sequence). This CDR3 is CASSLGAGGGETQYF.

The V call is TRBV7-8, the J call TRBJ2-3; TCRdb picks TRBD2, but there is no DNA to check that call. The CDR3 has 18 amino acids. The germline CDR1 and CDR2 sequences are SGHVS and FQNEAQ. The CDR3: CASSLLGLAGGPKDTQYF.

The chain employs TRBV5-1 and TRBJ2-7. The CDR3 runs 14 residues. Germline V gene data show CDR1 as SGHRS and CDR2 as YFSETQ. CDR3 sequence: CASSFSQSVGEQYF.

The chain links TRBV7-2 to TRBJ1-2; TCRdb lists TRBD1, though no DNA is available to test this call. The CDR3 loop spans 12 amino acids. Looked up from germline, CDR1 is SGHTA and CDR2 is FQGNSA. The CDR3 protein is CASGQVGDGYTF.

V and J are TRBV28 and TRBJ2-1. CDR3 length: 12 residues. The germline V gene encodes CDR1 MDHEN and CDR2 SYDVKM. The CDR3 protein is CASSWTENEQFF. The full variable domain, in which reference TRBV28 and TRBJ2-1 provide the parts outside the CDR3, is DVKVTQSSRYLVKRTGEKVFLECVQDMDHENMFWYRQDPGLGLRLIYFSYDVKMKEKGDIPEGYSVSREKKERFSLILESASTNQTSMYLCASSWTENEQFFGPGTRLTVL.

CDR3 region: CASSYAGNEQFF. This chain uses TRBV5-1 with TRBJ2-1; TCRdb reports TRBD2, a call that lacks DNA to check it against. Germline V gene lookup returns CDR1 SGHRS and CDR2 YFSETQ. The CDR3 totals 12 residues.

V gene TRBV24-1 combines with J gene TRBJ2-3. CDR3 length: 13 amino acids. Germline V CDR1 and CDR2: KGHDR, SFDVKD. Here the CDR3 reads CATSLGSTDTQYF.

This chain's CDR3 is CASTPFSGGQTEAFF. V usage is TRBV5-1 and J usage is TRBJ1-1; TCRdb outputs TRBD1, but without DNA this stays unchecked. The CDR3 sequence is 15 residues long. Looked up from germline, CDR1 is SGHRS and CDR2 is YFSETQ.

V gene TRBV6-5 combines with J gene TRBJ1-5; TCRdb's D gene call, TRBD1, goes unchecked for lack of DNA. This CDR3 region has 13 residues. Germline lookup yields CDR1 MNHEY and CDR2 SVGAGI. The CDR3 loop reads CASSSDRTGPQHF.

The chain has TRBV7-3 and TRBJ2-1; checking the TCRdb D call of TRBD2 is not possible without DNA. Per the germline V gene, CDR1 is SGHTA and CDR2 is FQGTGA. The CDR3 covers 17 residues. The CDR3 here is CASSLTIAGLNHNEQFF.

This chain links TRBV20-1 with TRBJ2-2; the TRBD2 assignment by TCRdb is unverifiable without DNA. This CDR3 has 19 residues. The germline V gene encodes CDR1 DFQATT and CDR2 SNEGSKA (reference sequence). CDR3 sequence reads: CSARDYPGLAGEGTGELFF.

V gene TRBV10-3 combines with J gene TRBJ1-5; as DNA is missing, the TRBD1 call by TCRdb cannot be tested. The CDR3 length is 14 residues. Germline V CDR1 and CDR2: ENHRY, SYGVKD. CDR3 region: CAISPGDSNQPQHF.

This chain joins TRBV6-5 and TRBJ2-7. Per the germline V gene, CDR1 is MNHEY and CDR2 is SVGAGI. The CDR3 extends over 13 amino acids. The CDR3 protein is CASRMADDYEQYF.

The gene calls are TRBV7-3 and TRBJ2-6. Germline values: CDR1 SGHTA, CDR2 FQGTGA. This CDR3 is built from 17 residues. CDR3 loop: CASSLTGIASGANVLTF.

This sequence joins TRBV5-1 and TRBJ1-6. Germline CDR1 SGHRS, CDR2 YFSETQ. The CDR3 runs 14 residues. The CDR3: CASSGGLDNSPLHF.